This T cell receptor (beta chain) was identified in a study of CD8 T cells in ankylosing spondylitis. Findings of the study overall: A motif in TCR beta, a set of eight or nine highly homologous variants, appeared characteristic of ankylosing spondylitis blood.

The length of the CDR3 is 15 residues. V trimming: 3 bases; J trimming: 5 bases; junction bases outside the gene matches: 2. Germline CDR1 is SGHRS and CDR2 is YFSETQ. As for this clonotype: The target antigen is unknown.

TCRdb independently ran MiXCR on the 5' RACE reads; one entry per CDR3 protein. In the table there are over 600,000 distinct CDR3 sequences, over 15% of which are singletons. The chain uses TRBV5-1 and TRBJ2-7, with 16 positions matching TRBD2. The sequence was collected from a male donor with ankylosing spondylitis. The sequenced sample consisted of blood, either unsorted or a sorted T cell fraction (not recorded which). DNA of the CDR3: TGCGCCAGCAGCTGGGGGACTAGCGGGAGGGACGAGCAGTACTTC. This translates into CASSWGTSGRDEQYF.